These 22 T cell receptor beta chains were sequenced from one sample in a study of blood T cells in healthy people across ages. The use of a sample-barcoded 5' primer and a J-beta primer mix characterized a second PCR of about 7 to 12 cycles. TCRdb re-called the 5' RACE reads with MiXCR, one entry per CDR3 protein. Altogether hundreds of thousands of distinct CDR3 sequences are present, roughly 35% being singletons, with the ten largest covering about an eighth. Sequences were obtained from blood. These receptors came from a man between 18 and 29 years old in good health.

This sequence joins TRBV20-1 and TRBJ2-1, with TRBD2 matching over 13 bases. The CDR3 has 16 amino acids. The germline gives CDR1 DFQATT, CDR2 SNEGSKA (reference sequence). Trimming at V came to 3 bases and at J to 5 bases, leaving 7 bases not matched to a gene. CDR3 sequence reads: CSARAGLAGRDNEQFF. The CDR3 nucleotides read TGCAGTGCTAGGGCGGGACTAGCGGGGCGGGACAATGAGCAGTTCTTC.

This clonotype showed up just a few times. The chain employs TRBV29-1 and TRBJ2-1, with D perhaps matching TRBD1 (6 bases). Trimming cost V 1 base and J 8 bases, with 15 bases left between them. The CDR3 covers 14 residues. From germline, CDR1 is SQVTM and CDR2 ANQGSEA. CDR3 sequence (DNA): TGCAGCGTTGAAGTTGGGGCAGGGGCCGATGAGCAGTTCTTC. Translating gives CSVEVGAGADEQFF.

A word on this clonotype: Given a much more abundant clone one base away, this may be a read error. This chain joins TRBV6-2 or TRBV6-3 and TRBJ1-2; D gene uncertain. V was clipped by 6 bases and J by 2 bases, with 10 bases between them. This CDR3 has 13 residues. The germline CDR1 and CDR2 sequences are MNHEY and SVGEGT. The CDR3 reads CASRPDKNYGYTF. CDR3 nucleotides: TGTGCCAGCAGACCTGACAAGAACTATGGCTACACCTTC.

Worth noting for this clonotype: A much larger clone lies one base from this, so it may be a read error. The genes are TRBV5-1 and TRBJ2-5, with D perhaps TRBD1 (6 bases). The CDR3 runs to 14 residues. Between the trimmed V and J ends, which lost 0 bases and 11 bases, there was a span of 17 bases. CDR1 is SGHRS, CDR2 YFSETQ, per germline. CDR3 coding DNA: TGCGCCAGCAGCTTGGCCACAGGGTGGAATGAGCAGTACTTC. Translation gives CASSLATGWNEQYF.

The chain carries TRBV20-1 and TRBJ2-7, with unresolved D. The J call may not be correct, given that the DNA end is closer to TRBJ2-5. The CDR3 consists of 13 residues. Germline CDR1 DFQATT, CDR2 SNEGSKA (reference sequence). CDR3 residues: CSARIVGRETQYF. As DNA, the CDR3 is TGCAGTGCTAGGATTGTAGGACGGGAGACCCAGTACTTC.

The rearrangement uses TRBV18 and TRBJ2-5, with 12 bases identical to TRBD2. Germline V CDR1 and CDR2: KGHSH, LQKENI. This CDR3 is 16 amino acids long. Trimming cost V 5 bases and J 1 base; bases outside gene matches: 5. In DNA form, the CDR3 reads TGTGCCAGCTCAGCCCTAGCGGGGGGGGTCCAAGAGACCCAGTACTTC. It is translated as CASSALAGGVQETQYF.

The chain carries TRBV20-1 and TRBJ1-2; 8 bases map to TRBD1. Trimming at V came to 4 bases and at J to 6 bases, leaving 7 bases not matched to a gene. The CDR3 runs 13 residues. Germline loops: CDR1 DFQATT, CDR2 SNEGSKA (reference sequence). In DNA, the CDR3 is TGCAGTGCTATCCCCGACAGGGGCCATGGCTACACCTTC. This encodes CSAIPDRGHGYTF.

The chain links TRBV20-1 to TRBJ2-7, with 9 nucleotides matching TRBD2. Germline loops: CDR1 DFQATT, CDR2 SNEGSKA (reference sequence). This CDR3 comprises 13 residues. V was pared by 5 bases and J by 7 bases, with 9 bases of the junction left unmatched. The CDR3 nucleotides read TGCAGTGCTCCTAGCGGGGCCTACAATGAGCAGTACTTC. It specifies CSAPSGAYNEQYF.

Worth noting for this clonotype: One base away lies a much larger clone, so this may be a sequencing read error. The chain employs TRBV20-1 and TRBJ2-1; 8 bases align to TRBD2. TRBJ2-7 matches the DNA end more closely, so the J call is doubtful. This CDR3 is 16 amino acids long. Germline V gene sequence: CDR1 DFQATT, CDR2 SNEGSKA (reference sequence). The CDR3 region is CSARDHGAGDNNEQYF. The CDR3 DNA reads as TGCAGTGCTAGAGATCACGGAGCGGGGGACAACAATGAGCAGTACTTC.

The genes are TRBV20-1 and TRBJ1-5, with a possible D match to TRBD1 (5 bases). This CDR3 comprises 12 residues. Looked up from germline, CDR1 is DFQATT and CDR2 is SNEGSKA (reference sequence). Trimming took 0 bases from V and 7 from J, leaving 7 bases between them. In nucleotides, the CDR3 is TGCAGTGCTAGAGATCGGGGCCAGCCCCAGCATTTT. Amino acid sequence: CSARDRGQPQHF.

This chain links TRBV27 with TRBJ2-4; possible D gene TRBD2, 6 bases. The ends were cut back, 2 bases at V and 5 bases at J, with 10 bases in the middle. This CDR3 has 14 residues. Germline V lookup: CDR1 MNHEY, CDR2 SMNVEV (reference sequence). CDR3 DNA: TGTGCCAGCAGTTTACGGGAGAGGCAAAACATTCAGTACTTC. The encoded protein is CASSLRERQNIQYF.

This rearrangement joins TRBV11-2 to TRBJ2-7, with D maybe TRBD2 (5 bases). CDR1 SGHAT and CDR2 FQNNGV come from the germline V gene. V was trimmed by 5 bases and J by 6 bases, leaving 11 bases between them. The CDR3 length is 12 residues. The CDR3 spells CASSTTSIEQYF. The DNA for the CDR3 is TGTGCCAGCAGCACAACTAGTATCGAGCAGTACTTC.

The table lists this clonotype with a few counts. The chain has TRBV27 and TRBJ2-4, with 11 bases that match TRBD1. This CDR3 has 19 residues. J was trimmed by 0 bases and V by 4 bases; bases with no gene match: 11. The germline gives CDR1 MNHEY, CDR2 SMNVEV (reference sequence). The chain's CDR3 is CASSSRTGGGGLAKNIQYF. The CDR3, as DNA: TGTGCCAGCAGTTCGAGGACAGGGGGCGGTGGTTTAGCCAAAAACATTCAGTACTTC.

The chain uses TRBV20-1 and TRBJ2-1; D assignment may be TRBD1 or TRBD2 (5 bases each). Germline lookup yields CDR1 DFQATT and CDR2 SNEGSKA (reference sequence). The length of the CDR3 is 13 residues. V was clipped by 0 bases and J by 10 bases, with 13 bases between them. CDR3: CSARDGTDREQFF. The CDR3 DNA is TGCAGTGCTAGAGATGGGACCGACCGGGAGCAGTTCTTC.

This rearrangement joins TRBV6-2 or TRBV6-3 to TRBJ1-1, with D maybe TRBD1 (6 bases). Germline V gene sequence: CDR1 MNHEY, CDR2 SVGEGT. Trimming took off 7 bases at V and 1 base at J, with 22 bases between the two ends. The CDR3 is made up of 17 amino acids. The CDR3 DNA follows: TGTGCCAGCACCACCTTAGTATCCCGGGACAAGAACACTGAAGCTTTCTTT. Amino acid sequence: CASTTLVSRDKNTEAFF.

The chain has TRBV2 and TRBJ1-5; D is perhaps TRBD1 (5 bases). The CDR3 runs 14 residues. V was pared by 6 bases and J by 6 bases, with 15 bases between. Germline V gene data show CDR1 as SNHLY and CDR2 as FYNNEI. The CDR3 protein is CASSPGTMGQPQHF. CDR3 bases: TGTGCCAGCAGCCCCGGGACGATGGGTCAGCCCCAGCATTTT.

This clonotype came up a few times. The chain has TRBV4-3 and TRBJ2-3; D call uncertain. Trimming pared 3 bases from V and 2 bases from J, leaving 6 bases between. Per germline, CDR1 LGHNA and CDR2 YSLEER. This CDR3 is 13 amino acids long. The CDR3: CASSQSDTDTQYF. DNA of the CDR3: TGCGCCAGCAGCCAGTCAGACACAGATACGCAGTATTTT.

The chain has TRBV18 and TRBJ2-1, with D unclear. V was trimmed by 8 bases and J by 1 base, leaving 12 bases between them. CDR3 length: 14 amino acids. Germline V lookup: CDR1 KGHSH, CDR2 LQKENI. The CDR3: CASHGSNSYNEQFF. The CDR3 region has the DNA TGTGCCAGCCACGGTTCAAATTCCTACAATGAGCAGTTCTTC.

V gene TRBV20-1 combines with J gene TRBJ1-2; 8 bases agree with TRBD1. Germline V CDR1 and CDR2: DFQATT, SNEGSKA (reference sequence). The CDR3 consists of 14 residues. The ends lost 3 bases at V and 5 bases at J; junction bases unmatched: 8. CDR3 DNA sequence: TGCAGTGCTAGGCAAGACAGGGGAGGATATGGCTACACCTTC. This translates into CSARQDRGGYGYTF.

The rearrangement links TRBV5-5 to TRBJ2-3; D perhaps matches TRBD1 (6 bases). CDR1 SGHKS and CDR2 YYEKEE come from the germline V gene (reference sequence). Trimming cost V 0 bases and J 6 bases, with 17 bases left between them. This CDR3 is built from 16 residues. CDR3 protein: CASSLAVDSLGDTQYF. Here the CDR3 DNA reads TGTGCCAGCAGCTTGGCGGTGGACAGTCTCGGCGATACGCAGTATTTT.

Concerning this clonotype: A read error may explain this, as a much larger clone is one base away. This CDR3 is CASSLVPYEQYF. The CDR3 region has the DNA TGTGCCAGCAGCTTAGTCCCCTACGAGCAGTACTTC. The V call is TRBV7-2, the J call TRBJ2-7, with no clear D. The V end lost 1 base, the J end lost 2 bases, and 3 bases lay between the germline ends. Germline V lookup: CDR1 SGHTA, CDR2 FQGNSA. This CDR3 has 12 residues. Drawing the rest from reference TRBV7-2 and TRBJ2-7, the complete variable domain is GAGVSQSPSNKVTEKGKDVELRCDPISGHTALYWYRQSLGQGLEFLIYFQGNSAPDKSGLPSDRFSAERTGGSVSTLTIQRTQQEDSAVYLCASSLVPYEQYFGPGTRLTVT.

V is TRBV5-6 and J is TRBJ2-7; 10 nucleotides align to TRBD2. Trimming at V came to 1 base and at J to 2 bases, leaving 0 bases not matched to a gene. CDR1 and CDR2 (germline): SGHDT, YYEEEE. This CDR3 has 14 amino acids. The DNA for the CDR3 is TGTGCCAGCAGCTTGACTAGCGGGACCTACGAGCAGTACTTC. Translation: CASSLTSGTYEQYF.